These 7 T cell receptor beta chains came from one sample sequenced in a study of molecular identifiers for immune sequencing clone quantification. A single record per CDR3 protein comes from TCRdb applying MiXCR to the PCR reads. The table records a few hundred thousand distinct CDR3 sequences, about a quarter of them present only once. Sequences were obtained from naive CD8+ T cells from blood, with Jurkat cell RNA spiked in. Subset specified: FACS-sorted CD8+CD4-CCR7+CD45RA+ naive T cells. These receptors were obtained from a human donor in good health. Some libraries in this study had Jurkat cell RNA spiked in.

A few counts support this clonotype. The chain recombines TRBV29-1 with TRBJ2-7, with TRBD1 identical over 8 bases. From germline, CDR1 is SQVTM and CDR2 ANQGSEA. The CDR3 totals 13 residues. Unmatched junction bases numbered 7, after V lost 6 bases and J lost 3 bases. CDR3 in DNA: TGCAGCGTGAACGGACAGGGCAGCTACGAGCAGTACTTC. Protein product: CSVNGQGSYEQYF.

Many counts were recorded for this clonotype. CDR3 DNA sequence: TGTGCCAGCAGCTTGGCCCTGGCCCAGGCCACTGAAGCTTTCTTT. Amino acids: CASSLALAQATEAFF. The chain carries TRBV5-4 and TRBJ1-1; D remains unclear. Germline lookup yields CDR1 SGHNT and CDR2 YYREEE (reference sequence). V lost 0 bases and J lost 4, with 13 bases in between. The CDR3 sequence is 15 residues long.

This clonotype was seen only a few times. V gene TRBV7-9 combines with J gene TRBJ1-4; D gene uncertain. Germline CDR1 SEHNR, CDR2 FQNEAQ (reference sequence). The CDR3 length is 17 residues. V lost 6 bases, J lost 7 bases, and 24 bases lay in between. The CDR3 region has the DNA TGTGCCAGCAGTCCGGAAGTTGGCGGCGCCCTGAGTGAAAAACTGTTTTTT. It specifies CASSPEVGGALSEKLFF.

In this sample, this clonotype turned up a few times. The chain links TRBV28 to TRBJ1-4; 10 bases are a match to TRBD1. Germline V gene data show CDR1 as MDHEN and CDR2 as SYDVKM. The V and J ends lost 4 bases and 3 bases, in that order; junction bases with no gene match: 8. CDR3 size: 17 residues. The CDR3 sequence: CASSSPDRGGSNEKLFF. The CDR3 DNA follows: TGTGCCAGCAGTTCCCCGGACAGGGGGGGATCTAATGAAAAACTGTTTTTT. Based on the CDR3 plus reference TRBV28 and TRBJ1-4, the full variable domain is DVKVTQSSRYLVKRTGEKVFLECVQDMDHENMFWYRQDPGLGLRLIYFSYDVKMKEKGDIPEGYSVSREKKERFSLILESASTNQTSMYLCASSSPDRGGSNEKLFFGSGTQLSVL.

This clonotype has just a few counts. The conserved final phenylalanine or tryptophan is absent from the CDR3, which likely points to a read error. The rearrangement uses TRBV29-1 and TRBJ2-1; 7 bases match TRBD1. The germline V gene encodes CDR1 SQVTM and CDR2 ANQGSEA. This CDR3 is 13 amino acids long. After removal of 6 bases from V and 9 bases from J, the junction contained 11 bases not matched to a gene. Here the CDR3 reads CSVGKTGLGEQFL. CDR3 nucleotide sequence: TGCAGCGTGGGTAAGACAGGGTTAGGTGAGCAGTTCCTC.

Ten or more counts support this clonotype. V is TRBV7-2 and J is TRBJ2-7; D is perhaps TRBD1 (6 bases). Germline-derived CDR1 and CDR2 are SGHTA and FQGNSA. The ends were cut back, 3 bases at V and 0 bases at J, with 9 bases in the middle. The CDR3 totals 14 residues. CDR3: CASSFTGPSYEQYF. The CDR3 DNA sequence: TGTGCCAGCAGCTTCACAGGGCCCTCCTACGAGCAGTACTTC.

This clonotype was detected many times. V is TRBV5-5 and J is TRBJ2-5, with D unresolved. Trimming removed 4 bases at V and 9 bases at J, with 7 bases between. Germline lookup yields CDR1 SGHKS and CDR2 YYEKEE (reference sequence). The CDR3 loop spans 10 amino acids. The CDR3 DNA sequence: TGTGCCAGCAGCCCTCCGTCCCAGTACTTC. Its translation is CASSPPSQYF.